This T cell receptor (beta chain) was recorded in a study of blood T cell repertoires in COVID-19. At the level of the study: PBMCs, B-cell-depleted T cells, or T cells were the source of the cDNA or gDNA that made up the material.

This clone was recorded a few times. Recruited during active infection, patients (from Seattle) were subsequently followed longitudinally. Trimming stripped 3 bases from V and 1 base from J, with 6 bases between. This CDR3 region has 13 residues. Germline CDR1 reads LNHNV; CDR2 reads YYDKDF (reference sequence). In the authors' workflow: How many nucleated cells were present was estimated from reference gene primer amplification. Here immunoSEQ multiplex PCR was the method, and the copy in TCRdb shows in-frame clones only, minus some. The DNA gave D and trimming, while V, J and clone size come from that table. There are roughly 410,000 clones in the sample; around 87% occur only once, and under 3% lies in the top ten.

J is TRBJ1-1 and V is TRBV15, with D hard to call. Sequencing input: peripheral blood. This TCR was recovered from a woman aged 55-70 years with COVID-19, enrolled during active disease. The CDR3 DNA reads TGTGCCACCAGCAGCAGTGGGAACACTGAAGCTTTCTTT. Translation: CATSSSGNTEAFF.